One and the same sample provided the 16 T cell receptor beta chains below, sequenced in a study of CD8+CD57+ T cells in acquired aplastic anemia. Previously, flow cytometry had revealed CD8+CD57+ cell expansion in the patients chosen for sequencing. Genomic DNA was employed as the template in profiling TCR beta VDJ and CDR3. TCRdb ran MiXCR on the reads and lists one entry per CDR3 protein. This table has more than 250,000 distinct CDR3 sequences, around 82% appearing once. Sequencing input: sorted CD4+, CD8+, or CD8+CD57+ T cells (not recorded which) from PBMCs. These receptor sequences come from a human donor with aplastic anemia.

The chain recombines TRBV7-2 with TRBJ1-2; 9 bases agree with TRBD1. The CDR3 is made up of 16 amino acids. From germline, CDR1 is SGHTA and CDR2 FQGNSA. Losses at the gene ends were 5 bases for V and 9 bases for J; bases not matched to a gene: 16. The CDR3 region is CASSVDRGRLNDRYTF. The CDR3 DNA follows: TGTGCCAGCAGCGTGGACAGGGGCCGGCTCAATGATCGCTACACCTTC.

The chain has TRBV9 and TRBJ2-5, with D perhaps assigned TRBD1 or TRBD2 (5 bases each). The V gene's germline CDR1 is SGDLS and CDR2 YYNGEE. The CDR3 sequence is 14 residues long. V was pared by 3 bases and J by 14 bases, with 23 bases between. The CDR3 region has the DNA TGTGCCAGCAGCGGGGGCGGCGGAGGTGGCAACACCTACTTC. The encoded protein is CASSGGGGGGNTYF. The entire variable domain, with the rest obtained from reference TRBV9 and TRBJ2-5, is as follows: DSGVTQTPKHLITATGQRVTLRCSPRSGDLSVYWYQQSLDQGLQFLIQYYNGEERAKGNILERFSAQQFPDLHSELNLSSLELGDSALYFCASSGGGGGGNTYFGPGTRLLVL.

Written as DNA, the CDR3 is TGTGCCAGCAGCAGAGATCTGACACAAGAGACCCAGTACTTC. Its translation: CASSRDLTQETQYF. The V and J genes are TRBV11-3 and TRBJ2-5; unclear D gene. The ends were cut back, 5 bases at V and 2 bases at J, with 12 bases in the middle. This CDR3 region has 14 residues. Germline V gene data show CDR1 as SGHNT and CDR2 as YENEEA.

The V and J genes are TRBV7-8 and TRBJ1-1; D gene uncertain. With 8 bases removed from V and 10 bases from J, the gap between germline ends came to 23 bases. The length of the CDR3 is 14 residues. Germline-derived CDR1 and CDR2 are SGHVS and FQNEAQ. The CDR3 DNA reads TGTGCCAGCGTAAAGGGTGCGGGGTGGGCTGCAGCTTTCTTT. Translating gives CASVKGAGWAAAFF. The variable domain in full, with the rest retrieved from reference TRBV7-8 and TRBJ1-1, is GAGVSQSPRYKVAKRGQDVALRCDPISGHVSLFWYQQALGQGPEFLTYFQNEAQLDKSGLPSDRFFAERPEGSVSTLKIQRTQQEDSAVYLCASVKGAGWAAAFFGQGTRLTVV.

As to this clonotype: The CDR3 does not close with the conserved phenylalanine or tryptophan, likely indicating a read error. The limits of the CDR3 on the DNA are not certain, so only TCRdb's listed CDR3 is given. The chain couples TRBV7-9 to TRBJ2-3; the DNA was not compared with TRBD2, the D call given in the table. The CDR3 is made up of 13 amino acids, end residues included. Germline CDR1 SEHNR, CDR2 FQNEAQ (reference sequence). The CDR3 is CASGFQGRGRHDE.

In the case of this clonotype: An end of the junction does not agree with germline; a read error may underlie this. DNA for the CDR3: TGTGCCAGCAGCTTAGATCTGACAGGGAGTGCGCAGTATTTT. As protein: CASSLDLTGSAQYF. This chain joins TRBV5-1 and TRBJ2-3, with 7 bases lining up with TRBD1. From germline, CDR1 is SGHRS and CDR2 YFSETQ. The length of the CDR3 is 14 residues.

The sample holds a few counts of this clonotype. The chain couples TRBV29-1 to TRBJ2-3; TRBD1 aligns across 8 bases. The length of the CDR3 is 15 residues. CDR1 is SQVTM and CDR2 is ANQGSEA in the germline V gene. J was trimmed by 1 base and V by 3 bases; bases with no gene match: 6. CDR3 nucleotides: TGCAGCGTTGAGGACAGGGACGGGGGCACAGATACGCAGTATTTT. This translates into CSVEDRDGGTDTQYF.

V is TRBV7-1 and J is TRBJ2-7; tentatively, D is TRBD1 (6 bases). TRBV7-1 is an ORF for which the function is uncertain. This CDR3 comprises 15 residues. The V end lost 3 bases, the J end lost 0 bases, and 12 bases lay between the germline ends. For the CDR3, the DNA is TGTGCCAGCAGCTCTGACCGGGACATCTCCTACGAGCAGTACTTC. Translating it yields CASSSDRDISYEQYF.

The chain combines TRBV11-3 with TRBJ2-3; perhaps D is TRBD1 or TRBD2 (5 bases each). Trimming removed 5 bases at V and 0 bases at J, with 18 bases between. Per germline, CDR1 SGHNT and CDR2 YENEEA. This CDR3 comprises 17 residues. DNA of the CDR3: TGTGCCAGCAGCGTAGGACTGACAGACCCTAGCACAGATACGCAGTATTTT. Translating it yields CASSVGLTDPSTDTQYF.

This chain links TRBV19 with TRBJ1-5, with TRBD1 as a possible D gene (5 bases). This CDR3 has 15 amino acids. Trimming took 6 bases from V and 6 from J, leaving 18 bases between them. Looked up from germline, CDR1 is LNHDA and CDR2 is SQIVND (reference sequence). The CDR3 nucleotides are TGTGCCAGTAGCAGACCGGGGGAACTGGGTCAGCCCCAGCATTTT. Amino acid sequence: CASSRPGELGQPQHF.

The chain has TRBV7-2 and TRBJ2-1, with 7 bases matching TRBD1. The V segment lost 3 bases and the J segment 9 bases; nucleotides outside the gene matches: 14. Germline CDR1 SGHTA, CDR2 FQGNSA. The length of the CDR3 is 16 residues. In DNA, the CDR3 is TGTGCCAGCAGCTTTTTAAGAGGCAGGGGGAGTGCTGAGCAGTTCTTC. Its translation is CASSFLRGRGSAEQFF.

The rearrangement links TRBV9 to TRBJ1-2; no clear D. In germline, CDR1 is SGDLS, CDR2 YYNGEE. This CDR3 region has 16 residues. V lost 4 bases and J lost 7, with 23 bases in between. CDR3 in amino acids: CASSSRSSGYTFGYTF. The CDR3 region has the DNA TGTGCCAGCAGCTCTCGTTCCAGCGGCTACACCTTTGGCTACACCTTC.

In this sample, this clonotype turned up once. V and J are TRBV7-9 and TRBJ1-2; D is uncertain. CDR1 SEHNR and CDR2 FQNEAQ come from the germline V gene (reference sequence). Deletions cut 1 base from V and 14 bases from J, with 23 bases between. The CDR3 totals 15 residues. The CDR3 protein is CASSLVPGEMFFGTF. The CDR3 DNA follows: TGTGCCAGCAGCTTAGTGCCCGGGGAAATGTTTTTCGGAACCTTC.

This clonotype was seen more than once but under ten times. This sequence joins TRBV6-1 and TRBJ1-6; TRBD1 matches 7 bases. V shed 5 bases, J shed 9 bases, and the junction held 10 bases outside the gene matches. The CDR3 covers 15 residues. Germline loops: CDR1 MNHNS, CDR2 SASEGT. CDR3 DNA: TGTGCCAGCAGTCGGACCGGGACAGAGTCTTCACCCCTCCACTTT. Encoded protein: CASSRTGTESSPLHF.

This chain uses TRBV13 with TRBJ1-2, with 7 positions matching TRBD1. Germline CDR1 reads PRHDT; CDR2 reads FYEKMQ (reference sequence). Trimming took 6 bases from V and 4 from J; bases not matched to a gene: 14. The CDR3 covers 16 residues. The CDR3 DNA reads TGTGCCAGCAGTTTCGACGGGACAGCGATCTCCTATGGCTACACCTTC. It specifies CASSFDGTAISYGYTF.

This clonotype was picked up one time. V gene TRBV9 combines with J gene TRBJ1-1, with unresolved D. This CDR3 has 13 amino acids. Per germline, CDR1 SGDLS and CDR2 YYNGEE. Trimming pared 4 bases from V and 8 bases from J, leaving 15 bases between. The CDR3 bases are TGTGCCAGCAGCCCCGCAATGACGACAGAAGCTTTCTTT. It translates to CASSPAMTTEAFF.